Presented here are 18 T cell receptor beta chains from one specimen sequenced in a study of beta chain features in type 1 diabetes. Expressed TCRB transcripts were sequenced after all isolated RNA was converted to cDNA. Data came from immunoSEQ multiplex PCR; TCRdb stores just in-frame clones and leaves some out. The sample records hundreds of thousands of clones, roughly a sixth being singletons. The sequenced sample was naive CD4+ T cells from blood. The receptor source for this set is a man aged 18 to 30 in good health.

This sequence joins TRBV9 and TRBJ2-6; D is unresolved. This CDR3 has 18 residues. Germline-derived CDR1 and CDR2 are SGDLS and YYNGEE. V was shortened by 3 bases and J by 0 bases, with 16 bases between the two germline ends. The CDR3 reads CASSAHVGTHSGANVLTF. CDR3 bases: TGTGCCAGCAGCGCCCACGTCGGCACCCACTCTGGGGCCAACGTCCTGACTTTC.

This clone showed up just a few times. The rearrangement uses TRBV7-8 and TRBJ1-1; perhaps TRBD1 as D (5 bases). In germline, CDR1 is SGHVS, CDR2 FQNEAQ. The CDR3 runs 15 residues. The V and J ends lost 0 bases and 5 bases respectively, with 13 bases between them. This CDR3 is CASSLARVKGTEAFF. The CDR3 DNA sequence: TGTGCCAGCAGCTTAGCGAGGGTCAAGGGGACTGAAGCTTTCTTT.

The chain is built from TRBV5-4 and TRBJ2-1, with D perhaps given as TRBD1 or TRBD2 (5 bases each). Germline V gene data show CDR1 as SGHNT and CDR2 as YYREEE (reference sequence). The germline V and J ends were trimmed by 0 bases and 4 bases, with 17 bases remaining between them. This CDR3 has 17 residues. The CDR3 loop reads CASSLGHGAYRYNEQFF. DNA for the CDR3: TGTGCCAGCAGCTTGGGTCACGGGGCCTACCGATACAATGAGCAGTTCTTC.

This clone was observed a handful of times. The V and J genes are TRBV29-1 and TRBJ2-7, with 11 positions matching TRBD1. The V gene's germline CDR1 is SQVTM and CDR2 ANQGSEA. Unmatched junction bases numbered 4, after V lost 3 bases and J lost 6 bases. The CDR3 loop spans 13 amino acids. Here the CDR3 reads CSVDLDRGREQYF. DNA of the CDR3: TGCAGCGTTGATCTGGACAGGGGGCGCGAGCAGTACTTC.

This chain connects TRBV18 to TRBJ2-1; D might be TRBD1 (6 bases). CDR3 length equals 15 residues. V dropped 4 bases and J dropped 9 bases, with 19 bases sitting between them. Germline V gene data show CDR1 as KGHSH and CDR2 as LQKENI. The DNA for the CDR3 is TGTGCCAGCTCACTCCAAGACAGGACGGGTGGTGAGCAGTTCTTC. Amino acids: CASSLQDRTGGEQFF. Filled out from reference TRBV18 and TRBJ2-1, the complete variable domain reads NAGVMQNPRHLVRRRGQEARLRCSPMKGHSHVYWYRQLPEEGLKFMVYLQKENIIDESGMPKERFSAEFPKEGPSILRIQQVVRGDSAAYFCASSLQDRTGGEQFFGPGTRLTVL.

This chain uses TRBV6-6 with TRBJ2-5; D is perhaps TRBD1 or TRBD2 (5 bases each). Germline CDR1 and CDR2: MNHNY and SVGAGI (reference sequence). The CDR3 runs 14 residues. Trimming pared 2 bases from V and 1 base from J, leaving 8 bases between. For the CDR3, the DNA is TGTGCCAGCAGTTACCCGGGACGCCAAGAGACCCAGTACTTC. Amino acid sequence: CASSYPGRQETQYF.

This clone has only a few counts. The chain uses TRBV11-3 and TRBJ2-7; 7 positions agree with TRBD1. CDR1 is SGHNT, CDR2 YENEEA, per germline. The J segment lost 2 bases and the V segment lost 5 bases, leaving 3 bases of the junction unmatched. The CDR3 is made up of 13 amino acids. Here the CDR3 reads CASSGTATYEQYF. CDR3 DNA: TGTGCCAGCAGCGGGACAGCTACCTACGAGCAGTACTTC.

This chain links TRBV7-2 with TRBJ2-7, with TRBD2 as a possible D gene (6 bases). V lost 1 base to trimming and J lost 2 bases, with 12 bases between them. Germline V gene sequence: CDR1 SGHTA, CDR2 FQGNSA. The CDR3 length is 15 residues. As DNA, the CDR3 is TGTGCCAGCAGCTTAGATACGGGGGAACCCTACGAGCAGTACTTC. This translates into CASSLDTGEPYEQYF.

In this sample, this clone turned up a few times. This rearrangement joins TRBV4-1 to TRBJ1-2; the D gene is possibly TRBD1 (6 bases). Trimming took 3 bases from V and 6 from J, leaving 29 bases between them. Germline assignment: CDR1 MGHRA and CDR2 YSYEKL. The CDR3 is 19 amino acids. The CDR3 protein is CASSHTLRTRTVKDDGYTF. The CDR3 DNA sequence: TGCGCCAGCAGCCATACGTTAAGAACACGGACAGTAAAAGATGATGGCTACACCTTC.

The chain uses TRBV13 and TRBJ2-7, with D unclear. Germline-derived CDR1 and CDR2 are PRHDT and FYEKMQ (reference sequence). CDR3 length: 14 amino acids. Trimming pared 6 bases from V and 1 base from J, leaving 13 bases between. The chain's CDR3 is CASRRAGMSYEQYF. CDR3 sequence (DNA): TGTGCCAGCAGGAGAGCCGGTATGTCCTACGAGCAGTACTTC.

The CDR3 here is CAISGSRSGQETQYF. CDR3 DNA: TGTGCCATCAGTGGGTCCCGTTCTGGCCAAGAGACCCAGTACTTC. The J gene is TRBJ2-5, the V gene TRBV10-3, with unresolved D. Germline CDR1 and CDR2: ENHRY and SYGVKD. With 4 bases removed from V and 1 base from J, the gap between germline ends came to 13 bases. The CDR3 consists of 15 residues.

J is TRBJ2-3 and V is TRBV19; 7 bases map to TRBD1. CDR1 and CDR2 from the germline V gene are LNHDA and SQIVND (reference sequence). The trim removed 9 bases at V and 2 bases at J, leaving 5 bases unmatched. The CDR3 has 13 amino acids. CDR3 amino acids: CASRDSPTDTQYF. DNA of the CDR3: TGTGCCAGCCGGGACAGTCCCACAGATACGCAGTATTTT.

This clone occurred a few times. This sequence joins TRBV7-9 and TRBJ2-7; no definite D call. This CDR3 spans 14 amino acids. The V and J ends lost 5 bases and 1 base respectively, with 12 bases between them. Germline CDR1 SEHNR, CDR2 FQNEAQ (reference sequence). CDR3 bases: TGTGCCAGCAGCATCCCTGGACCATCCTACGAGCAGTACTTC. It specifies CASSIPGPSYEQYF.

Only a few counts were recorded for this clone. This rearrangement joins TRBV30 to TRBJ1-3; D ambiguous. V was shortened by 4 bases and J by 4 bases, with 11 bases between the two germline ends. This CDR3 has 13 residues. The germline CDR1 and CDR2 sequences are GTSNPN and SVGIG (reference sequence). Written as DNA, the CDR3 is TGTGCCTGGATCAGTTATTCGGGAAACACCATATATTTT. It yields the protein CAWISYSGNTIYF.

This clone showed up just a few times. V gene TRBV10-3 combines with J gene TRBJ2-1, with TRBD2 matching over 10 bases. The CDR3 contains 16 residues. J lost 0 bases, V lost 2 bases, and 1 base had no gene match. Germline values: CDR1 ENHRY, CDR2 SYGVKD. This CDR3 reads CAISETSGASYNEQFF. In DNA form, the CDR3 reads TGTGCCATCAGTGAGACTAGCGGGGCCTCCTACAATGAGCAGTTCTTC.

This chain joins TRBV4-1 and TRBJ1-1; maybe TRBD1 (5 bases). This CDR3 contains 15 residues. Trimming cost V 3 bases and J 0 bases, with 11 bases left between them. Germline CDR1 is MGHRA and CDR2 is YSYEKL. Here the CDR3 DNA reads TGCGCCAGCAGCCAGTTCAGGGTAATGAACACTGAAGCTTTCTTT. It encodes CASSQFRVMNTEAFF.

This clone was recorded a few times. CDR3: CASSSGLAGPYEQYF. The CDR3 DNA follows: TGTGCCAGCAGCTCGGGACTAGCGGGCCCCTACGAGCAGTACTTC. The genes are TRBV7-3 and TRBJ2-7; TRBD2 matches at 12 bases. V was clipped by 4 bases and J by 2 bases; unmatched bases: 3. This CDR3 has 15 residues. The germline gives CDR1 SGHTA, CDR2 FQGTGA.

The chain links TRBV28 to TRBJ2-5, with 7 bases lining up with TRBD1. This CDR3 contains 13 residues. Per germline, CDR1 MDHEN and CDR2 SYDVKM. V dropped 6 bases and J dropped 4; count of bases not matched to a gene: 5. The CDR3 DNA sequence: TGTGCCAGCAGGACAGGGTTAGGAGAGACCCAGTACTTC. Protein: CASRTGLGETQYF. The variable domain in full, completed from reference TRBV28 and TRBJ2-5, reads DVKVTQSSRYLVKRTGEKVFLECVQDMDHENMFWYRQDPGLGLRLIYFSYDVKMKEKGDIPEGYSVSREKKERFSLILESASTNQTSMYLCASRTGLGETQYFGPGTRLLVL.